The 9 T cell receptor beta chains in this list originate from one sample, sequenced in a study of OX40 agonist ivuxolimab in advanced cancers. Generated by immunoSEQ multiplex PCR, the TCRdb table keeps only in-frame clones and is missing some. Of roughly 60,000 clones detected, around four fifths appear once; the ten largest clones hold about 1.9%. Specimen: CD4+ or CD8+ T cells sorted from blood, collected in a trial of the OX40 agonist ivuxolimab. All receptors come from an adult with an advanced solid tumor such as melanoma, head and neck, liver or kidney cancer.

The chain carries TRBV5-5 and TRBJ2-5, with 8 bases that match TRBD1. Germline trimming cut 6 bases from V and 4 bases from J; bases unmatched to any gene: 11. Germline V gene sequence: CDR1 SGHKS, CDR2 YYEKEE (reference sequence). The CDR3 runs to 15 residues. The CDR3 DNA reads as TGTGCCAGCATCCCCGGACAGGGTTTCATAGAGACCCAGTACTTC. Translation gives CASIPGQGFIETQYF. Together with reference TRBV5-5 and TRBJ2-5, the CDR3 gives the full variable domain: DAGVTQSPTHLIKTRGQQVTLRCSPISGHKSVSWYQQVLGQGPQFIFQYYEKEERGRGNFPDRFSARQFPNYSSELNVNALLLGDSALYLCASIPGQGFIETQYFGPGTRLLVL.

This chain connects TRBV30 to TRBJ2-7; TRBD2 is a possible D gene (7 bases). Germline V gene data show CDR1 as GTSNPN and CDR2 as SVGIG (reference sequence). CDR3 size: 13 residues. V was clipped by 0 bases and J by 7 bases, with 13 bases between them. CDR3 amino acids: CAWSVGGGREQYF. For the CDR3, the DNA is TGTGCCTGGAGTGTAGGGGGGGGTAGAGAGCAGTACTTC. The full variable domain, with the rest looked up from reference TRBV30 and TRBJ2-7, is SQTIHQWPATLVQPVGSPLSLECTVEGTSNPNLYWYRQAAGRGLQLLFYSVGIGQISSEVPQNLSASRPQDRQFILSSKKLLLSDSGFYLCAWSVGGGREQYFGPGTRLTVT.

This chain connects TRBV5-4 to TRBJ2-5; the match to TRBD1 covers 7 bases. Trimming took 4 bases from V and 2 from J; bases not matched to a gene: 2. CDR3 size: 13 residues. Germline CDR1 is SGHNT and CDR2 is YYREEE (reference sequence). Written as DNA, the CDR3 is TGTGCCAGCAGCCCGACAGGGCAAGAGACCCAGTACTTC. Translated: CASSPTGQETQYF.

The chain has TRBV7-6 and TRBJ2-1; 10 bases are a match to TRBD2. The germline gives CDR1 SGHVS, CDR2 FNYEAQ. The ends lost 6 bases at V and 9 bases at J; junction bases unmatched: 14. The CDR3 has 16 amino acids. For the CDR3, the DNA is TGTGCCAGCAGTCCCACCCGAGCGGGGGGGCGGGGTGAGCAGTTCTTC. Amino acid sequence: CASSPTRAGGRGEQFF.

This chain connects TRBV28 to TRBJ1-2; 8 bases agree with TRBD1. The ends lost 10 bases at V and 7 bases at J; junction bases unmatched: 11. Looked up from germline, CDR1 is MDHEN and CDR2 is SYDVKM. CDR3 size: 13 residues. The CDR3 sequence: CAIPIPGGPGYTF. The CDR3 nucleotides are TGTGCCATCCCCATTCCAGGGGGCCCTGGCTACACCTTC.

J is TRBJ2-5 and V is TRBV6-5, with 12 nucleotides matching TRBD1. The end of the DNA is better explained by TRBJ2-7, so the J call may be wrong. CDR1 and CDR2 from the germline V gene are MNHEY and SVGAGI. The CDR3 consists of 15 residues. The CDR3 protein is CASSARDRGLYEQYF. The CDR3 bases are TGTGCCAGCAGTGCCCGGGACAGGGGGCTATACGAGCAGTACTTC.

This clone was picked up one time. The CDR3 protein is CASRRGGTSGTPDTQYF. In nucleotides, the CDR3 is TGTGCCAGCAGGAGGGGGGGGACTAGCGGAACCCCAGATACGCAGTATTTT. The chain combines TRBV25-1 with TRBJ2-3; 11 nucleotides agree with TRBD2. This CDR3 has 17 residues. Unmatched junction bases numbered 12, after V lost 6 bases and J lost 4 bases. Germline V gives CDR1 MGHDK, CDR2 SYGVNS. Filled out from reference TRBV25-1 and TRBJ2-3, the complete variable domain reads EADIYQTPRYLVIGTGKKITLECSQTMGHDKMYWYQQDPGMELHLIHYSYGVNSTEKGDLSSESTVSRIRTEHFPLTLESARPSHTSQYLCASRRGGTSGTPDTQYFGPGTRLTVL.

This chain connects TRBV30 to TRBJ2-3, with 12 nucleotides matching TRBD2. The CDR3 consists of 16 residues. Germline values: CDR1 GTSNPN, CDR2 SVGIG (reference sequence). The V segment lost 1 base and the J segment 0 bases; nucleotides outside the gene matches: 2. Here the CDR3 DNA reads TGTGCCTGGAGTGGAGGGACTAGCGGGAGCACAGATACGCAGTATTTT. This gives the protein CAWSGGTSGSTDTQYF.

This clone was recorded at least ten times. The chain has TRBV2 and TRBJ2-7; 7 bases are a match to TRBD1. The CDR3 totals 13 residues. V gave up 6 bases and J gave up 2 bases; unmatched junction bases: 4. Germline loops: CDR1 SNHLY, CDR2 FYNNEI. CDR3 bases: TGTGCCAGCAGCGACAGGGACCCCTACGAGCAGTACTTC. It is translated as CASSDRDPYEQYF.